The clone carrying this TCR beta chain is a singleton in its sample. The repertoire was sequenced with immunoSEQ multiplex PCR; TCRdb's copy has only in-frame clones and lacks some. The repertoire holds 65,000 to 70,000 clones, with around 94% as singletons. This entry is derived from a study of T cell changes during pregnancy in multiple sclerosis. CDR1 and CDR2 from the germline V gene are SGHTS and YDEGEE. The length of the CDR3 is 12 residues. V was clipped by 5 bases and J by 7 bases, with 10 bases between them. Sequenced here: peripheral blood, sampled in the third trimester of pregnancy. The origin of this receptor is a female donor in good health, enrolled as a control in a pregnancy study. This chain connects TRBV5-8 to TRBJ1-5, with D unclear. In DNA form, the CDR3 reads TGTGCCAGCAGTCGAGGGAGACAGCCCCAGCATTTT. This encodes CASSRGRQPQHF.